This T cell receptor (beta chain) was profiled in a study of cytomegalovirus exposure and HLA in healthy donors. Study-wide points: In the 130 or so validation repertoires, a later analysis found that first-cohort TCR clusters tended to co-occur. A few CMV-associated chains proved CMV antigen-specific in vitro. High sensitivity and specificity were reportedly achieved when the classifier diagnosed cytomegalovirus status.

This clone was recorded a few times. As yet, its antigen is unknown. This CDR3 has 13 amino acids. Germline V gene sequence: CDR1 SQVTM, CDR2 ANQGSEA. V trimming: 6 bases; J trimming: 8 bases; junction bases outside the gene matches: 11. Sequencing used immunoSEQ multiplex PCR; TCRdb keeps in-frame clones, though not all of them. The data show around 150,000 clones, 84% seen once. The specimen was PBMCs. The TCR originated in a man under 40 in good health and CMV-seropositive. V is TRBV29-1 and J is TRBJ1-2, with TRBD1 identical over 8 bases. CDR3 sequence reads: CSVGTDRVRGYTF. Here the CDR3 DNA reads TGCAGCGTCGGAACGGACAGGGTCAGGGGCTACACCTTC.